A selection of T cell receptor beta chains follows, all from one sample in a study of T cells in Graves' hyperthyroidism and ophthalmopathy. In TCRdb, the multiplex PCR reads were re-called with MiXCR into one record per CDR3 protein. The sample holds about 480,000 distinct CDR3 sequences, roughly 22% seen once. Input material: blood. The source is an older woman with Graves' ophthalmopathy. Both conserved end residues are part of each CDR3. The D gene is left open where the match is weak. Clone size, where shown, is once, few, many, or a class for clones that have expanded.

CASSVGGSLREQYF | TGTGCCAGCAGCGTTGGTGGAAGCCTACGGGAGCAGTACTTC | NA | TRBJ2-7 | NA | TRBV9
CASSRGIGVNTEAFF | TGTGCCAGCAGTCGGGGGATAGGCGTCAACACTGAAGCTTTCTTT | NA | TRBJ1-1 | many | TRBV6-1
CASKSGTGFYEQYF | TGTGCCAGTAAATCCGGGACAGGGTTCTACGAGCAGTACTTC | TRBD1 | TRBJ2-7 | NA | TRBV19
CASESRGRETQYF | TGTGCCAGCGAGTCTCGCGGGAGAGAGACCCAGTACTTC | TRBD2 | TRBJ2-5 | few | TRBV3-1
CASSTHDGYNQPQHF | TGTGCCAGCAGTACCCATGACGGGTACAATCAGCCCCAGCATTTT | NA | TRBJ1-5 | few | TRBV6-2/TRBV6-3
CASSQIQGASLYGYTF | TGTGCCAGCAGCCAAATACAGGGGGCAAGTTTGTATGGCTACACCTTC | TRBD1 | TRBJ1-2 | NA | TRBV11-2
CASSPRPAGSQPQHF | TGTGCCAGCAGCCCCCGGCCCGCTGGGAGTCAGCCCCAGCATTTT | NA | TRBJ1-5 | NA | TRBV7-2
CASSRPTGIGTGELFF | TGTGCCAGCAGTCGTCCTACAGGGATAGGGACCGGGGAGCTGTTTTTT | NA | TRBJ2-2 | NA | TRBV5-4
CSVRTSGTRYNEQFF | TGCAGCGTCAGGACTAGCGGGACTCGCTACAATGAGCAGTTCTTC | TRBD2 | TRBJ2-1 | NA | TRBV29-1
CSVEGPPGQYF | TGCAGCGTTGAGGGACCCCCCGGACAGTACTTC | NA | TRBJ2-5 | NA | TRBV29-1
CASSLELGTKRHF | TGTGCCAGCAGCTTAGAGCTTGGGACGAAGCGCCACTTC | NA | TRBJ2-5 | NA | TRBV11-2
CASSQGQLHQPQHF | TGCGCCAGCAGCCAAGGACAGTTGCATCAGCCCCAGCATTTT | NA | TRBJ1-5 | few | TRBV4-1
CASSQTSGYNEQFF | TGTGCCAGCAGTCAGACTAGCGGCTACAATGAGCAGTTCTTC | TRBD2 | TRBJ2-1 | many | TRBV7-3
CASTPDRGLGTQYF | TGTGCCAGCACCCCGGACAGGGGTTTGGGTACGCAGTATTTT | TRBD1 | TRBJ2-3 | few | TRBV2
CASSVFNTEAFF | TGTGCCAGCAGTGTCTTTAACACTGAAGCTTTCTTT | NA | TRBJ1-1 | few | TRBV28
CASSQGTSGNEQFF | TGTGCCAGCAGCCAAGGCACTAGCGGTAATGAGCAGTTCTTC | TRBD2 | TRBJ2-1 | many | TRBV3-1
CATSRDEAGSYNSPLHF | TGTGCCACCAGCAGAGATGAGGCGGGCTCCTATAATTCACCCCTCCACTTT | NA | TRBJ1-6 | NA | TRBV15
CATSRDGGGDYGYTF | TGTGCCACCAGCAGAGATGGAGGGGGGGACTATGGCTACACCTTC | NA | TRBJ1-2 | NA | TRBV15
CASSYVNMNTEAFF | TGTGCCAGCAGTTACGTGAATATGAACACTGAAGCTTTCTTT | NA | TRBJ1-1 | NA | TRBV6-2/TRBV6-3
CASSSQGERTDTQYF | TGCGCCAGCAGCTCACAGGGGGAGAGGACAGATACGCAGTATTTT | TRBD1 | TRBJ2-3 | few | TRBV5-1
CALSIRGNQPQHF | TGTGCCTTGAGTATAAGGGGCAATCAGCCCCAGCATTTT | NA | TRBJ1-5 | few | TRBV30
CASTLGAINTEAFF | TGTGCCAGCACGTTGGGGGCGATTAACACTGAAGCTTTCTTT | NA | TRBJ1-1 | many | TRBV12-3/TRBV12-4
CASSPSFVDEQYF | TGCGCCAGCAGCCCCTCCTTTGTGGACGAGCAGTACTTC | NA | TRBJ2-7 | NA | TRBV4-1
CASSQDGGQGVNQPQHF | TGCGCCAGCAGCCAAGATGGAGGACAGGGCGTTAATCAGCCCCAGCATTTT | TRBD1 | TRBJ1-5 | NA | TRBV4-1
CASSLGQWEGLDEQFF | TGTGCCAGCAGCTTAGGCCAATGGGAGGGCCTCGATGAGCAGTTCTTC | TRBD2 | TRBJ2-1 | NA | TRBV13
CASRPYGVGPEAFF | TGTGCCAGCAGACCTTACGGGGTAGGGCCTGAAGCTTTCTTT | NA | TRBJ1-1 | many | TRBV12-3/TRBV12-4